What follows are 23 T cell receptor beta chains derived from one specimen sequenced in a study of tumor-infiltrating lymphocytes in primary liver carcinoma. From unsorted bulk tissue weighing about 20-32 mg, DNA and RNA were co-extracted. The input was around 0.5 ug total RNA; TCR beta cDNA was made from it with a constant-region primer. Libraries of TCR beta came from three nested multiplex PCR rounds with slightly modified ARM-PCR. Running 10 cycles apiece, the first two PCR rounds relied on TRBV1-TRBV30 forward primers together with a C-beta reverse primer. TCRdb fed the multiplex PCR reads into MiXCR, producing one record per CDR3 protein. The sample lists roughly 120,000 distinct CDR3 sequences; around 60% were seen once. Specimen: liver tumor tissue from sampling region 3. The subset is: tumor region T3, left-lateral pole. The receptor source for this set is a woman aged 55-70 years with primary liver carcinoma and hepatitis B virus infection.

In regard to this clonotype: The junction and the germline gene differ at one end; a read error may be behind it. V is TRBV7-9 and J is TRBJ2-3; D might be TRBD2 (5 bases). The length of the CDR3 is 13 residues. CDR1 and CDR2 (germline): SEHNR, FQNEAQ (reference sequence). The CDR3 region has the DNA TGTGCCGGCAGGCGGACTGAAGGAGATACGCAGTATTTT. As protein: CAGRRTEGDTQYF.

A remark on this clonotype: This likely comes from a read error, as the CDR3 has no conserved phenylalanine or tryptophan at its end. This chain links TRBV11-2 with TRBJ2-1; D unresolved. There are 14 residues in the CDR3. CDR1 and CDR2 (germline): SGHAT, FQNNGV. The CDR3 reads CASSPNSRYREQFL. CDR3 in DNA: TGTGCTAGCAGTCCGAACTCGAGGTATAGGGAGCAGTTCTTA.

Only one count was recorded for this clonotype. With a much larger clone just one base away, this may be a read error. V and J are TRBV5-6 and TRBJ2-7; TRBD2 is a possible D gene (5 bases). The germline gives CDR1 SGHDT, CDR2 YYEEEE. Deletions cut 2 bases from V and 5 bases from J, with 17 bases between. The CDR3 extends over 15 amino acids. The CDR3 reads CASSLGGAINNEQYF. The CDR3 region has the DNA TGTGCCAGCAGCTTAGGAGGAGCCATCAACAACGAGCAGTACTTC.

This clonotype was recorded at least ten times. V and J are TRBV29-1 and TRBJ2-5; D gene ambiguous. V lost 6 bases, J lost 1 base, and 6 bases lay in between. CDR3 size: 11 residues. Looked up from germline, CDR1 is SQVTM and CDR2 is ANQGSEA. CDR3 in amino acids: CSVNSQETQYF. The CDR3 DNA reads TGCAGCGTCAATTCCCAAGAGACCCAGTACTTC.

Of note for this clonotype: The CDR3 carries no conserved terminal phenylalanine or tryptophan, so it likely arises from a read error. CDR3 region: CAISEQGSGTEAFS. In nucleotides, the CDR3 is TGTGCCATCAGTGAACAGGGGAGTGGCACTGAAGCTTTCTCT. J is TRBJ1-1 and V is TRBV10-3, with 7 nucleotides matching TRBD1. This CDR3 is built from 14 residues. From germline, CDR1 is ENHRY and CDR2 SYGVKD. Trimming cost V 3 bases and J 4 bases; bases outside gene matches: 5.

About this clonotype itself: As the CDR3 is not closed by the conserved phenylalanine or tryptophan, this likely results from a read error. This rearrangement joins TRBV12-5 to TRBJ1-1; D gene uncertain. The CDR3 is 15 residues long. The germline V gene has CDR1 LGHNT and CDR2 FRNRAP. The CDR3 region is CDSALQPNMNTEAFS. Written as DNA, the CDR3 is TGTGATAGTGCTTTACAGCCTAACATGAACACTGAAGCTTTCTCT.

With regard to this clonotype: A read error is possible here, since a much larger clone lies one base away. DNA of the CDR3: TGCGCCAGCAGCAGGGGCGGCCGCAGAGATACGCAGTATTTT. Translating it yields CASSRGGRRDTQYF. This chain links TRBV10-1 with TRBJ2-3, with D perhaps matching TRBD1 (6 bases). The CDR3 is 14 residues long. Trimming stripped 6 bases from V and 5 bases from J, with 15 bases between. Germline V gene data show CDR1 as WNHNN and CDR2 as SYGVQD (reference sequence).

This clonotype was counted between two and nine times. A read error may explain this, as a much larger clone is one base away. Without the conserved terminal phenylalanine or tryptophan, this CDR3 likely stems from a read error. The chain uses TRBV29-1 and TRBJ1-1; D is unclear. V lost 5 bases and J lost 2, with 9 bases in between. This CDR3 region has 12 residues. Germline V lookup: CDR1 SQVTM, CDR2 ANQGSEA. The CDR3 region has the DNA TGCAGCGTTCGGGTGATTAACACTGAAGCTTTCTAT. Its translation: CSVRVINTEAFY.

This clonotype was counted ten times or more. This chain connects TRBV6-1 to TRBJ2-3, with no clear D. CDR3 size: 14 residues. Germline V gives CDR1 MNHNS, CDR2 SASEGT. Deletions cut 6 bases from V and 5 bases from J, with 15 bases between. The chain's CDR3 is CASSGGFGRDTQYF. In DNA, the CDR3 is TGTGCCAGCAGCGGTGGCTTCGGTAGAGATACGCAGTATTTT.

The sample holds a few counts of this clonotype. This may be a read error, as it is one base from a much larger clone. The CDR3 does not end in the conserved phenylalanine or tryptophan, so this is likely a read error. This sequence joins TRBV6-5 and TRBJ2-7; 9 bases align to TRBD2. The trim removed 6 bases at V and 3 bases at J, leaving 6 bases unmatched. The CDR3 totals 14 residues. The V gene's germline CDR1 is MNHEY and CDR2 SVGAGI. Here the CDR3 DNA reads TGTGCCAGCAGGCCGGCGGGGGGGGACTACGAGCAGTACTTA. Amino acids: CASRPAGGDYEQYL.

The chain employs TRBV11-3 and TRBJ2-7, with 7 bases lining up with TRBD2. CDR1 and CDR2 from the germline V gene are SGHNT and YENEEA. V was pared by 4 bases and J by 3 bases, with 6 bases of the junction left unmatched. The CDR3 runs 14 residues. CDR3 loop: CASSWDYSSYEQYF. The CDR3, as DNA: TGTGCCAGCAGCTGGGACTACTCGAGCTACGAGCAGTACTTC.

The rearrangement uses TRBV11-2 and TRBJ2-5; D remains unclear. This CDR3 comprises 12 residues. The V end lost 9 bases, the J end lost 2 bases, and 10 bases lay between the germline ends. Per germline, CDR1 SGHAT and CDR2 FQNNGV. CDR3 sequence reads: CARIVVQETQYF. In DNA form, the CDR3 reads TGTGCCAGAATCGTGGTGCAAGAGACCCAGTACTTC.

For this clonotype: A read error may produce the germline difference seen at one junction end. V usage is TRBV6-6 and J usage is TRBJ1-2; maybe TRBD1 (5 bases). Germline V CDR1 and CDR2: MNHNY, SVGAGI (reference sequence). The CDR3 extends over 17 amino acids. Here the CDR3 reads CASSYLGTGATNYGYTF. CDR3 in DNA: TGTGCCAGTAGTTACCTTGGTACAGGCGCAACTAACTATGGCTACACCTTC.

Notes on this clonotype: This may arise from a read error, as a much more abundant clone is one base away. This chain connects TRBV12-3 or TRBV12-4 to TRBJ1-3, with 7 bases lining up with TRBD1. The CDR3 runs 16 residues. This chain's CDR3 is CASSSLLDRLGNTTYF. DNA of the CDR3: TGTGCCAGCAGTTCCCTATTGGACAGGCTTGGAAACACCACATATTTT.

In regard to this clonotype: This may be a read error, as it is one base from a much larger clone. V and J are TRBV7-9 and TRBJ2-5; TRBD1 might be the D (5 bases). V lost 5 bases, J lost 2 bases, and 9 bases lay in between. Germline CDR1 and CDR2: SEHNR and FQNEAQ (reference sequence). The CDR3 runs 13 residues. For the CDR3, the DNA is TGTGCCAGCAGCCGAAGACAGCAAGAGACCCAGTACTTC. Its protein is CASSRRQQETQYF.

A remark on this clonotype: Germline is not matched at one junction end, which may reflect a read error. This chain links TRBV5-1 with TRBJ1-1, with D possibly matching TRBD1 (5 bases). CDR3 length: 15 residues. Germline loops: CDR1 SGHRS, CDR2 YFSETQ. Written as DNA, the CDR3 is TGCGCCAGCAACTTGGAAGGGACCACCAACACTGAAGCTTTCTTT. Protein product: CASNLEGTTNTEAFF.

In its sample, this clonotype was seen a few times. This chain connects TRBV20-1 to TRBJ2-3; 9 bases line up with TRBD1. With V trimmed by 5 bases and J by 2 bases, 14 bases remained unmatched. This CDR3 comprises 17 residues. Germline CDR1 and CDR2: DFQATT and SNEGSKA (reference sequence). The CDR3 is CSAPSSYDRGYTDTQYF. CDR3 nucleotides: TGCAGTGCTCCCTCAAGTTACGACAGGGGGTACACAGATACGCAGTATTTT.

This clonotype was recorded at least ten times. The chain employs TRBV4-2 and TRBJ2-7, with 8 bases identical to TRBD1. Unmatched junction bases numbered 8, after V lost 3 bases and J lost 1 base. The CDR3 extends over 16 amino acids. The V gene's germline CDR1 is LGHNA and CDR2 YNFKEQ. CDR3 protein: CASSQALGQASYEQYF. The CDR3 DNA is TGTGCCAGCAGCCAGGCCCTGGGACAGGCTTCCTACGAGCAGTACTTC.

A remark on this clonotype: At one of its ends the junction is not consistent with the germline gene, which may arise from a read error. V usage is TRBV28 and J usage is TRBJ2-1; no clear D. This CDR3 is built from 16 residues. The germline V gene encodes CDR1 MDHEN and CDR2 SYDVKM. CDR3 protein: CASSPQVRSSNNEQFF. The CDR3 nucleotides read TGTGCCAGCAGCCCCCAGGTTCGGAGCTCCAACAATGAGCAGTTCTTC.

Remarks on this clonotype: A read error is likely, as this CDR3 ends without the conserved phenylalanine or tryptophan. It is unclear where the CDR3 begins or ends on the DNA, so no DNA is shown, and the CDR3 is as TCRdb lists it. V and J are TRBV11-2 and TRBJ1-1; the table's D call TRBD1 went unverified against the DNA. 14 amino acids form the CDR3, both terminal residues included. Per the germline V gene, CDR1 is SGHAT and CDR2 is FQNNGV. The CDR3 region is CASSLVQGATETFS.

With respect to this clonotype: This may be a read error: a much more frequent sequence differs by one nucleotide. The CDR3 carries no conserved terminal phenylalanine or tryptophan, so it likely arises from a read error. V is TRBV5-4 and J is TRBJ2-1, with D perhaps matching TRBD1 or TRBD2 (5 bases each). Germline V gives CDR1 SGHNT, CDR2 YYREEE (reference sequence). Trimming stripped 0 bases from V and 9 bases from J, with 13 bases between. The CDR3 has 14 amino acids. In nucleotides, the CDR3 is TGTGCCAGCAGCTTGGCCGGGACCAGCGGTGAGCAGTTCGTC. It yields the protein CASSLAGTSGEQFV.

This clonotype was seen at least ten times. The J gene is TRBJ2-1, the V gene TRBV6-4; D uncertain. V was shortened by 0 bases and J by 9 bases, with 9 bases between the two germline ends. The germline V gene has CDR1 MRHNA and CDR2 SNTAGT. This CDR3 has 13 amino acids. CDR3: CASSDSAVTEQFF. In DNA, the CDR3 is TGTGCCAGCAGTGACTCCGCTGTAACTGAGCAGTTCTTC.

This chain uses TRBV4-1 with TRBJ2-2; TRBD1 matches 8 bases. Trimming cost V 4 bases and J 6 bases; bases outside gene matches: 7. The germline V gene has CDR1 MGHRA and CDR2 YSYEKL. The CDR3 has 15 amino acids. The DNA of the CDR3 is TGCGCCAGCAGCCGGACAGGGTCACGGTCCGGGGAGCTGTTTTTT. Residues: CASSRTGSRSGELFF.